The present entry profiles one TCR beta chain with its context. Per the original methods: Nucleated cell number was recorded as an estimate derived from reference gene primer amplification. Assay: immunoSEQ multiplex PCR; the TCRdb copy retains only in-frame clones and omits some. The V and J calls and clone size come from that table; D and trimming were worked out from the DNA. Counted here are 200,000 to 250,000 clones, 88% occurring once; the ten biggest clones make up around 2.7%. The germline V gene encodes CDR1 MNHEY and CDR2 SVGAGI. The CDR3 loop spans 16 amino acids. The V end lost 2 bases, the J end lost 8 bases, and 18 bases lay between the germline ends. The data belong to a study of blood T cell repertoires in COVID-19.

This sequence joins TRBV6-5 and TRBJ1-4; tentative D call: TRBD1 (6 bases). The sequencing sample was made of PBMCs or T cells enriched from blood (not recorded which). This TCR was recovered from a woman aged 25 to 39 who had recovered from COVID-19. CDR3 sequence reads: CASSYQGNGLGEKLFF. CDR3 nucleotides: TGTGCCAGCAGTTACCAGGGGAACGGGCTTGGGGAAAAACTGTTTTTT.